The clone carrying this T cell receptor (beta chain) occurred a few times. The antigen remains unidentified. This record belongs to a study of tumor-infiltrating lymphocytes in primary liver carcinoma. Study-level findings and limits: In tumor-adjacent and tumor-blood pairs, overlap was lower than in tumor region pairs. Compared with blood, tumor repertoires held significantly more in their top 250 clones.

Germline CDR1 is MNHNS and CDR2 is SASEGT. CDR3 size: 12 residues. V gave up 5 bases and J gave up 0 bases, with 4 bases separating them. Priming with a constant-region primer yielded TCR beta cDNA from approximately 500 ng total RNA. Nested multiplex PCR, run for three rounds with slightly modified ARM-PCR, yielded TCR beta libraries. A C-beta reverse primer was combined with TRBV1-TRBV30 forward primers in the first two PCR rounds, and each round had about 10 cycles. TCRdb reprocessed the multiplex PCR reads with MiXCR, giving one entry per CDR3 protein. The sample lists fewer than 350,000 distinct CDR3 sequences, 50% to 70% seen once, with roughly 9% in the top ten. Germline DNA was also extracted, and blood RNA was taken from unsorted whole blood.

Sequencing was carried out using peripheral blood. This chain joins TRBV6-1 and TRBJ1-2; no reliable D call. This receptor was taken from a man aged 35 to 55 with primary liver carcinoma and hepatitis B virus infection. CDR3 loop: CASSFSNYGYTF. DNA of the CDR3: TGTGCCAGCAGTTTCTCTAACTATGGCTACACCTTC.